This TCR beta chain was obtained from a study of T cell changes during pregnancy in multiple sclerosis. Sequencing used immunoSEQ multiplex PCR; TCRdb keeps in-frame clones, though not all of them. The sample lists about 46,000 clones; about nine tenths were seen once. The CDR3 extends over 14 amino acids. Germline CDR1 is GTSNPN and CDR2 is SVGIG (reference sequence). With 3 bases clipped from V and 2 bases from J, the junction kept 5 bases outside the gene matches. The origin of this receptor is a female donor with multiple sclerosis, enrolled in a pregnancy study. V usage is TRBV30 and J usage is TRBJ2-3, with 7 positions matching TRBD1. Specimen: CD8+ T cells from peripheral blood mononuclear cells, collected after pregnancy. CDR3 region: CAWSRGTDTDTQYF. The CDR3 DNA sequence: TGTGCCTGGAGCAGGGGGACCGACACAGATACGCAGTATTTT. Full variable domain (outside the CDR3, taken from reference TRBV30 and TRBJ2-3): SQTIHQWPATLVQPVGSPLSLECTVEGTSNPNLYWYRQAAGRGLQLLFYSVGIGQISSEVPQNLSASRPQDRQFILSSKKLLLSDSGFYLCAWSRGTDTDTQYFGPGTRLTVL.